This TCR beta chain stems from a study of blood T cell repertoires in COVID-19. This CDR3 is built from 16 residues. Germline CDR1 and CDR2: SGHRS and YFSETQ. J gave up 0 bases and V 5 bases, and 10 bases lay outside the gene matches. In the original processing: Estimated nucleated cell counts came from reference gene primer amplification. Assay used: immunoSEQ multiplex PCR; TCRdb lists only in-frame clones, some missing. For V, J and clone size, that table is used; D and trimming come from the DNA. The sample has some 130,000 clones, 84% seen once. The sequence derives from a man aged 35 to 55 with acute COVID-19. The rearrangement links TRBV5-1 to TRBJ1-1; 7 bases are shared with TRBD1. The sequencing input was PBMCs or T cells enriched from blood (not recorded which). The CDR3 DNA sequence: TGCGCCAGCAGTAAGGGGGCGGCTGGCCTGAACACTGAAGCTTTCTTT. It specifies CASSKGAAGLNTEAFF.